This T cell receptor beta chain stems from a study of T cell clonotyping in hematopoietic cell transplantation. Study results and caveats: Few recipient clonotypes overlapped donors; over 97% were de novo at given depth. Higher Inverse Simpson Index values in graft donor and pretransplant recipient predicted broader posttransplant TCR diversity. Recipient TCR diversity dropped after transplant; expanded clonotypes rose from day 30 to 180. No sorting was done, leaving CD4 and CD8 contributions mixed.

The CDR3 is made up of 10 amino acids. Deletions cut 6 bases from V and 15 bases from J, with 9 bases between. The protocol was immunoSEQ multiplex PCR, while the TCRdb copy is restricted to in-frame clones and leaves out a portion. The profile shows approximately 20,000 clones, approximately 80% of them singletons. With respect to this clone: Its cognate antigen is unknown.

Sequencing was done on a sample of peripheral blood mononuclear cells. The genes are TRBV23-1 and TRBJ1-6; D is uncertain. TRBV23-1 is annotated as an ORF whose role is uncertain. The source of this sequence is a man aged 55-75 years in good health. Some clones in this sample may be carry-over from other donors' samples. The CDR3 DNA follows: TGCGCCAGCAGGACCGCGTTCCTCCACTTT. Protein product: CASRTAFLHF.